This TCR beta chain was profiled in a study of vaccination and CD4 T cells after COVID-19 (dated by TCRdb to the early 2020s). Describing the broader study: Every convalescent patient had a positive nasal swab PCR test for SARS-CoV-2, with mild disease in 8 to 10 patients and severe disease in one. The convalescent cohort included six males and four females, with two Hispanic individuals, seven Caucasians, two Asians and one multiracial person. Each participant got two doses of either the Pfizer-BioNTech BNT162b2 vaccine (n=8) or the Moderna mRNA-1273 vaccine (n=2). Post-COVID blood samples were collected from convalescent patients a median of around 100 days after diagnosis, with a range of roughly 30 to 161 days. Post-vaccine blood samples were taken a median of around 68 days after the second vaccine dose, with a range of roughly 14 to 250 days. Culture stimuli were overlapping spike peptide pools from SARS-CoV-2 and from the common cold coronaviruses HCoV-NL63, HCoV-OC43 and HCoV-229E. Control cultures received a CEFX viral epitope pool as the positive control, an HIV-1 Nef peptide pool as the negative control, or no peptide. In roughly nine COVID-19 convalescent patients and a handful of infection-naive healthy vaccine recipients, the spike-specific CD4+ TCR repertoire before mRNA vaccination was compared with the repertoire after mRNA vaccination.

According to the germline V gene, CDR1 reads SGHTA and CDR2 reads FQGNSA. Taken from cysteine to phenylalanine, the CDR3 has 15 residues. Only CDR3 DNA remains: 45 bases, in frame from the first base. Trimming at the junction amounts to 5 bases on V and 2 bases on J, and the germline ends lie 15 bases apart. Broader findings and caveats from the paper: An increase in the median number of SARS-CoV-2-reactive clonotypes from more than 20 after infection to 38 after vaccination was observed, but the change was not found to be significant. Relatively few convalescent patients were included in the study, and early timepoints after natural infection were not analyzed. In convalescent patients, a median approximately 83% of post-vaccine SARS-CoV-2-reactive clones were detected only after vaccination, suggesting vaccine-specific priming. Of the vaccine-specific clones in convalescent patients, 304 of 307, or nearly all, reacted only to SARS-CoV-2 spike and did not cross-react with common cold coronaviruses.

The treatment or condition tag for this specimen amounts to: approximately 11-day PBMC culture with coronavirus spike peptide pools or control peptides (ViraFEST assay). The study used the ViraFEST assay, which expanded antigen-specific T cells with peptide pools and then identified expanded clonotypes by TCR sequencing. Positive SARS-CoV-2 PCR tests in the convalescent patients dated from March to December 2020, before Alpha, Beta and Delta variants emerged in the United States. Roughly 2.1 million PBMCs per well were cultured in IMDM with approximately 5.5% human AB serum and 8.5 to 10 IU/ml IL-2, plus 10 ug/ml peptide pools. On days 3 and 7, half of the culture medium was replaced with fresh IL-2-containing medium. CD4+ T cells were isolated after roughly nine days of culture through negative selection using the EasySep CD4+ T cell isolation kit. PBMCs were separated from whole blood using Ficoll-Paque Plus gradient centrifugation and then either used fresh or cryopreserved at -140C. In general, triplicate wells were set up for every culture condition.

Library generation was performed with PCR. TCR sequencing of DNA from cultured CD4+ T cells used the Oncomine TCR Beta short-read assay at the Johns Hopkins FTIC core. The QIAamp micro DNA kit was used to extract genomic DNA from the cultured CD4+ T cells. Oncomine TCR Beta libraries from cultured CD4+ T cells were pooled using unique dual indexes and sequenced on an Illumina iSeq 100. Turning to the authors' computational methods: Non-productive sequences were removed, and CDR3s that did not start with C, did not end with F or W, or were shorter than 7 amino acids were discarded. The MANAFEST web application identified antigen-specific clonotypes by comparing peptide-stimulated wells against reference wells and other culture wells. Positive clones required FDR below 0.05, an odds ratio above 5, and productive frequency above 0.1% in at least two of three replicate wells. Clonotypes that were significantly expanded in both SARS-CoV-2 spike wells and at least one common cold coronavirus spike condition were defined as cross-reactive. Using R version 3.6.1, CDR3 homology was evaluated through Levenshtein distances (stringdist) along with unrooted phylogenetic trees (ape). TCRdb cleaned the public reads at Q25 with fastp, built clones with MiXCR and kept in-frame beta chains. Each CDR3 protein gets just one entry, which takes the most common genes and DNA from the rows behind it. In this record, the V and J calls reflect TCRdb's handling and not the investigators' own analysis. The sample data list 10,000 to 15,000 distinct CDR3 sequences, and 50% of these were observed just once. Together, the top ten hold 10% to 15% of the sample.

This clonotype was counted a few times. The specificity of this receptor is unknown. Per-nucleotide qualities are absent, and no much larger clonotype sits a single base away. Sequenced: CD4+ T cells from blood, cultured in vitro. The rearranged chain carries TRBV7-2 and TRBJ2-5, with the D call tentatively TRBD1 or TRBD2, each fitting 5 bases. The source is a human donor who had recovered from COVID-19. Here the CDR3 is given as CASSPPPGRQETQYF. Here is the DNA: TGTGCCAGCAGCCCCCCCCCGGGGCGGCAAGAGACCCAGTACTTC.